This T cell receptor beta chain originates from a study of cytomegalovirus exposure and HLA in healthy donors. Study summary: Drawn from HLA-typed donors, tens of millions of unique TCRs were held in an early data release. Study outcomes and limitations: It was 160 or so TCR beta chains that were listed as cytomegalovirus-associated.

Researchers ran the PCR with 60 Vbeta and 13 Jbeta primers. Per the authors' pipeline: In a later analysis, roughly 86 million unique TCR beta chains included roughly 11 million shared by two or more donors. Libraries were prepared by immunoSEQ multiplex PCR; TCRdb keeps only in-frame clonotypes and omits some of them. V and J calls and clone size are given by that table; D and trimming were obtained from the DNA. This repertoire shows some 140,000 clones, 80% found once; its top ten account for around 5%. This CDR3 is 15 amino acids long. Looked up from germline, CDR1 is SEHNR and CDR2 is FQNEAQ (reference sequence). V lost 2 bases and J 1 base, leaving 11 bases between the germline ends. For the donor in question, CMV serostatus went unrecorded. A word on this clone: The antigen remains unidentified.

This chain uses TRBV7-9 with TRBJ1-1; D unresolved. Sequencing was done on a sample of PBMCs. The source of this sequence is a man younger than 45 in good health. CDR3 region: CASSLTTRQNTEAFF. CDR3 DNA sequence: TGTGCCAGCAGCTTAACTACTAGACAGAACACTGAAGCTTTCTTT. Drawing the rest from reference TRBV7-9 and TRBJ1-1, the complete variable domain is DTGVSQNPRHKITKRGQNVTFRCDPISEHNRLYWYRQTLGQGPEFLTYFQNEAQLEKSRLLSDRFSAERPKGSFSTLEIQRTEQGDSAMYLCASSLTTRQNTEAFFGQGTRLTVV.